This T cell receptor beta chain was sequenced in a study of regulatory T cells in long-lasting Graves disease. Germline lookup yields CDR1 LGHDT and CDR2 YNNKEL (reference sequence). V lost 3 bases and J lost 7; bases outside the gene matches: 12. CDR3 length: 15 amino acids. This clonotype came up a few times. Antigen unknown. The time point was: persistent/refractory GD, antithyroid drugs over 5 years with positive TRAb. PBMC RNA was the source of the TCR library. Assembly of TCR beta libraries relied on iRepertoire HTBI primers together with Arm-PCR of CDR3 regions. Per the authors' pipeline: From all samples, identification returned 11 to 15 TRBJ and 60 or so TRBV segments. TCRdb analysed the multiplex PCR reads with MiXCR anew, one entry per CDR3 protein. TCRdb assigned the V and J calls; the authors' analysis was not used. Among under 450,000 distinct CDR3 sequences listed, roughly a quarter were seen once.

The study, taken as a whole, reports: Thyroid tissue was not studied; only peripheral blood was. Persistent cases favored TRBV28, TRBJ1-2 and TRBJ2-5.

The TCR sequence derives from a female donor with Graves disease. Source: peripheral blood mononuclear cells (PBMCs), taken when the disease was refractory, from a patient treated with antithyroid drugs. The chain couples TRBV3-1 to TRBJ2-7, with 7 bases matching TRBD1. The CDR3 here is CASSHAGTALLEQYF. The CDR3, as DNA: TGTGCCAGCAGCCACGCTGGGACAGCACTTTTGGAGCAGTACTTC.